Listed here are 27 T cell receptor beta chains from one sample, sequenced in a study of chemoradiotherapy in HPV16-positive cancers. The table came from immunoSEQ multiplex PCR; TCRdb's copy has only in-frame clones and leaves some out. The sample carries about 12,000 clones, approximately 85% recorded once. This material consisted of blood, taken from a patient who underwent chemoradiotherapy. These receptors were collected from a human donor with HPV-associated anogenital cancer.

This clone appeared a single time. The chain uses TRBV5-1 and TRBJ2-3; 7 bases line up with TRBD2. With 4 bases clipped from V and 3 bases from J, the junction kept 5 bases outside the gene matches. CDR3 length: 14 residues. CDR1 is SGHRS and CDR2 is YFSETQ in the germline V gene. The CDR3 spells CASSPDGGTDTQYF. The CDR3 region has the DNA TGCGCCAGCAGCCCCGACGGGGGGACAGATACGCAGTATTTT.

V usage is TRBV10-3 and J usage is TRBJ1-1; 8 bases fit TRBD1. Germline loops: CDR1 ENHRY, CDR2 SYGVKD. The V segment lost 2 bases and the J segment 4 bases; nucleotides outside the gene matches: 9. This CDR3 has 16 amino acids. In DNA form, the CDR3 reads TGTGCCATCAGTGAGGGCGGCAGGGGGCGCCTCACTGAAGCTTTCTTT. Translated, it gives CAISEGGRGRLTEAFF.

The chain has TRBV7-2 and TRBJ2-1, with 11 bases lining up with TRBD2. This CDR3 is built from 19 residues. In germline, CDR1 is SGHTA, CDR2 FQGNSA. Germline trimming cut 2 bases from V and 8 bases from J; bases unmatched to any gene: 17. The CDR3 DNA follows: TGTGCCAGCAGCTTAAAGATACTAGCGGGGGACAACCCCGCCCATGAGCAGTTCTTC. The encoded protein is CASSLKILAGDNPAHEQFF.

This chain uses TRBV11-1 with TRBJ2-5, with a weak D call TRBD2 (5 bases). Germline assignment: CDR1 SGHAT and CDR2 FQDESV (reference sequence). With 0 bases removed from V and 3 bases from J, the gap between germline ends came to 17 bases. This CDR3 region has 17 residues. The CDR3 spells CASSLAHQTTGKETQYF. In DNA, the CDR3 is TGTGCCAGCAGCTTAGCGCATCAGACCACGGGGAAAGAGACCCAGTACTTC.

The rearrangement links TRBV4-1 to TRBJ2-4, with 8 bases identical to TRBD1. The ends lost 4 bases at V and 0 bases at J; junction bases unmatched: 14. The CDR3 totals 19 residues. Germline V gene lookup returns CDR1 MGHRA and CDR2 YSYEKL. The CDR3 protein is CASSPDLYGTGIAKNIQYF. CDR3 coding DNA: TGCGCCAGCAGCCCAGATCTATATGGGACAGGCATAGCCAAAAACATTCAGTACTTC.

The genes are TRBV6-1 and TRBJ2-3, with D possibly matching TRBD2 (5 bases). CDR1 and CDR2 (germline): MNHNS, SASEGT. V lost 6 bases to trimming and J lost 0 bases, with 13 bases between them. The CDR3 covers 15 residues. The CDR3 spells CASRLERASTDTQYF. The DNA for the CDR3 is TGTGCCAGCAGACTAGAGAGAGCTAGCACAGATACGCAGTATTTT.

The CDR3 protein is CASSLARSSGGSFYEQYF. The CDR3 nucleotides read TGTGCCAGCAGCTTAGCCCGTTCTAGCGGGGGGTCTTTTTACGAGCAGTACTTC. V gene TRBV7-2 combines with J gene TRBJ2-7; 11 nucleotides align to TRBD2. J gave up 4 bases and V 0 bases, and 11 bases lay outside the gene matches. CDR1 and CDR2 (germline): SGHTA, FQGNSA. This CDR3 comprises 18 residues.

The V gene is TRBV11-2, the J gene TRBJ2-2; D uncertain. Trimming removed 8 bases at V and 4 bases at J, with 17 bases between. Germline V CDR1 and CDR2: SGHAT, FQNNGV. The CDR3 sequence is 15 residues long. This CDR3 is CASVGYRGSTGELFF. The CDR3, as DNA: TGTGCCAGCGTTGGATACAGAGGTAGCACCGGGGAGCTGTTTTTT.

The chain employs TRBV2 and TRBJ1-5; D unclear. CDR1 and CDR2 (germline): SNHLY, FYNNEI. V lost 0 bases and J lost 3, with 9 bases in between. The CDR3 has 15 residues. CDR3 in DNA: TGTGCCAGCAGTGAAGCGCGGACCTTCAATCAGCCCCAGCATTTT. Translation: CASSEARTFNQPQHF.

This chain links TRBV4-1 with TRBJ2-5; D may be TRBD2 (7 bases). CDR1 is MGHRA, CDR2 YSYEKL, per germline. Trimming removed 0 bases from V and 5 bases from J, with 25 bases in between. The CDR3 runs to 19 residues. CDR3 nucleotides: TGCGCCAGCAGCCAAGAAACGACGGCTGTAATGGGGAGGGGGGAGACCCAGTACTTC. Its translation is CASSQETTAVMGRGETQYF.

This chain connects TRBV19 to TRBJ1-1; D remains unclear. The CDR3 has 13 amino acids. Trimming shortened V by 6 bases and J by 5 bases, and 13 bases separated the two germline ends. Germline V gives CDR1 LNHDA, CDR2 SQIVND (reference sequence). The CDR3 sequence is CASRTLGGTEAFF. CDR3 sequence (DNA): TGTGCCAGTAGGACCCTAGGCGGGACTGAAGCTTTCTTT.

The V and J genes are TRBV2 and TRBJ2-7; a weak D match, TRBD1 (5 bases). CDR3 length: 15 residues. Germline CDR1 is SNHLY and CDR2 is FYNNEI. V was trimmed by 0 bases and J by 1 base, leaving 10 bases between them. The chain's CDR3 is CASSEAAGSSYEQYF. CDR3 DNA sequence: TGTGCCAGCAGTGAAGCGGCAGGGTCTTCCTACGAGCAGTACTTC.

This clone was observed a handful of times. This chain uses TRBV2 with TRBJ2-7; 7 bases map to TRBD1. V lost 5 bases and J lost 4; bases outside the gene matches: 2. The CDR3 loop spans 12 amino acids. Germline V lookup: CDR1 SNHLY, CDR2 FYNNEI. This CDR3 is CASSPQGYEQYF. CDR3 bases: TGTGCCAGCAGTCCACAGGGGTACGAGCAGTACTTC.

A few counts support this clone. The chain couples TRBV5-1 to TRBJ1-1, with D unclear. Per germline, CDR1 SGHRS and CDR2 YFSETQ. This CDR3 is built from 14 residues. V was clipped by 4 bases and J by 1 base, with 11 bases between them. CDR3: CASSLEGGNTEAFF. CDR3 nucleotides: TGCGCCAGCAGCCTGGAAGGCGGGAACACTGAAGCTTTCTTT.

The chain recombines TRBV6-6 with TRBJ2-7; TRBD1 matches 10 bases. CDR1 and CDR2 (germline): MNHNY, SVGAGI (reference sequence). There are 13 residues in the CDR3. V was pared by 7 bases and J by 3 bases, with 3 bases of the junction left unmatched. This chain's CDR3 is CASNGQGVYEQYF. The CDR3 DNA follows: TGTGCCAGCAATGGACAGGGGGTCTACGAGCAGTACTTC.

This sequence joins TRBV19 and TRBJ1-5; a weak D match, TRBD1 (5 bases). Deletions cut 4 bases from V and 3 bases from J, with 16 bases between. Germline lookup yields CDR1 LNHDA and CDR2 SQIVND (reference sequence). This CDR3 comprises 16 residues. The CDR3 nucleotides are TGTGCCAGTAGTACAAAAACAGGAAGCGCCAATCAGCCCCAGCATTTT. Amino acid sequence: CASSTKTGSANQPQHF.

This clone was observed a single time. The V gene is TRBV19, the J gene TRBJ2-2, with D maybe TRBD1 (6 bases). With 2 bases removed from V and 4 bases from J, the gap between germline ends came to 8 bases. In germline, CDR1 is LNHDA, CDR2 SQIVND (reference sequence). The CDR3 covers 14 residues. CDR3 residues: CASSIKGGTGELFF. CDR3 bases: TGTGCCAGTAGTATAAAAGGGGGCACCGGGGAGCTGTTTTTT.

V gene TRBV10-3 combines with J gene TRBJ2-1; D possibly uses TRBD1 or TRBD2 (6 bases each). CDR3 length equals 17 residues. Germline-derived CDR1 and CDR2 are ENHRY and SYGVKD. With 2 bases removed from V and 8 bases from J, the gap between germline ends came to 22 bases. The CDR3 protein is CAISEPKGGAGLDEQFF. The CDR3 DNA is TGTGCCATCAGTGAGCCGAAGGGGGGAGCCGGGCTCGATGAGCAGTTCTTC.

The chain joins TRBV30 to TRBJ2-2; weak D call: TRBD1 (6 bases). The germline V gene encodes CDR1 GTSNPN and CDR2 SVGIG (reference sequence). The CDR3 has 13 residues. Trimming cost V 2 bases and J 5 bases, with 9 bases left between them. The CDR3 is CAWSPRGTGELFF. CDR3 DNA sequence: TGTGCCTGGAGTCCCAGGGGTACCGGGGAGCTGTTTTTT.

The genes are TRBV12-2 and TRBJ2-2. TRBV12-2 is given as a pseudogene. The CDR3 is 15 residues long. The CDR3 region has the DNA TGTGCAAGTCGCTACTGGACGTTGGTCACCGGGGAGCTGTTTTTT. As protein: CASRYWTLVTGELFF.

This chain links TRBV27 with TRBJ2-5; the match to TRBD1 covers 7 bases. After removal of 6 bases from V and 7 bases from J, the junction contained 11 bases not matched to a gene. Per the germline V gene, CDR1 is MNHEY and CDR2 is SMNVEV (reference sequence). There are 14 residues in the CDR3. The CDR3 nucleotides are TGTGCCAGCAGCCTTGACAGGGAGAGGGGGACCCAGTACTTC. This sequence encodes CASSLDRERGTQYF.

CDR3 sequence: CASSLDWGSGYTF. The CDR3 DNA reads TGTGCCAGCAGCTTAGATTGGGGGTCTGGCTACACCTTC. V usage is TRBV7-8 and J usage is TRBJ1-2; D might be TRBD1 (5 bases). The germline V gene encodes CDR1 SGHVS and CDR2 FQNEAQ. Deletions cut 1 base from V and 7 bases from J, with 10 bases between. CDR3 size: 13 residues.

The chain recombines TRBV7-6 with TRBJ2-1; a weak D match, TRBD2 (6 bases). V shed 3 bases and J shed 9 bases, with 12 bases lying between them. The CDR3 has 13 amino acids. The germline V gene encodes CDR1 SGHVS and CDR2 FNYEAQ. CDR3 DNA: TGTGCCAGCAGCTTGATAGGAGCGGGTGAGCAGTTCTTC. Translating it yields CASSLIGAGEQFF.

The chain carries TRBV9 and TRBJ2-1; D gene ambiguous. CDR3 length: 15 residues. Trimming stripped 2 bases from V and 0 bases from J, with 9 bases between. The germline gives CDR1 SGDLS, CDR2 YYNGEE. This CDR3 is CASSVGPSSYNEQFF. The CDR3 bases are TGTGCCAGCAGCGTCGGCCCAAGCTCCTACAATGAGCAGTTCTTC.

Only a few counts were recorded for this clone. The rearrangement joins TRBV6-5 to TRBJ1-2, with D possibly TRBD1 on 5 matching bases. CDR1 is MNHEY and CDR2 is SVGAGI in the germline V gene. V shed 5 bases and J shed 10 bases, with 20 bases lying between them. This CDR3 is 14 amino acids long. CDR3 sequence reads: CASSRHQTVADYTF. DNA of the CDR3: TGTGCCAGCAGTCGTCACCAGACAGTCGCCGACTACACCTTC.

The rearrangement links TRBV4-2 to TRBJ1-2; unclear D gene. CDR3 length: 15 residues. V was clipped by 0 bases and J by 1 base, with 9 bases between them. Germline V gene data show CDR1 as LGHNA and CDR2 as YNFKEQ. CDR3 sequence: CASSQEIQLNYGYTF. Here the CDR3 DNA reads TGTGCCAGCAGCCAAGAAATCCAGCTTAACTATGGCTACACCTTC.

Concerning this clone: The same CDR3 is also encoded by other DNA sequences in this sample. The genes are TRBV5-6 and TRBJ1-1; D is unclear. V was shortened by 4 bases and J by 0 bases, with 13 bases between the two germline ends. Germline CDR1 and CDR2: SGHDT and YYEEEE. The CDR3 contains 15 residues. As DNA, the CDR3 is TGTGCCAGCAGCCTCGGCGGGCCGATGAACACTGAAGCTTTCTTT. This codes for CASSLGGPMNTEAFF.